This T cell receptor (beta chain) was sequenced for a study of CD8+ T cells in alopecia areata. Study-wide points: Expanded CD8+ clones among the top 100, and scalp clonality, were significantly decreased by tofacitinib. Affected lesional scalp, above all in alopecia totalis/universalis, was more clonal than normal scalp. Baseline CD8+ expansion's link to response remains uncertain, as there was one nonresponder.

The CDR3 has 14 residues. Germline-derived CDR1 and CDR2 are MNHEY and SVGAGI. J was trimmed by 7 bases and V by 6 bases; bases with no gene match: 8. Noted treatment: oral pan-JAK inhibitor, 5-10 mg twice daily. Extraction and reverse transcription of RNA yielded cDNA as the sequencing template. Sequencing used immunoSEQ multiplex PCR; TCRdb keeps in-frame clones, though not all of them. Among 150,000 to 200,000 clones, approximately 65% were seen once, and the ten largest hold 0.91%. Notes on this clone: Its antigen is not known.

The source of this sequence is a human donor with alopecia areata. The chain uses TRBV6-5 and TRBJ2-7; 11 nucleotides agree with TRBD1. The material was CD4+ T cells sorted from blood, obtained at week 4, from a patient treated with tofacitinib. As DNA, the CDR3 is TGTGCCAGCAGACCGGGACAGGGGGTAGAGGAGCAGTACTTC. As protein: CASRPGQGVEEQYF.